Following are 5 T cell receptor beta chains from one sample sequenced in a study of T cells in Graves' hyperthyroidism and ophthalmopathy. From RNA transcripts, TCR beta CDR3 regions were amplified. The HTBI primer set served for first-round RT-PCR of the TCR CDR3. TCRdb called the multiplex PCR reads again in MiXCR, with one record for every CDR3 protein. The profile shows around 350,000 distinct CDR3 sequences, about 18% of them singletons. Specimen: blood. The receptors were gathered from a woman between 18 and 29 years old with Graves' hyperthyroidism.

This clonotype was counted at least ten times. This chain joins TRBV28 and TRBJ1-2; D is perhaps TRBD1 (6 bases). The V end was cut by 3 bases, the J end by 7 bases, with 18 bases between. This CDR3 region has 15 residues. Germline-derived CDR1 and CDR2 are MDHEN and SYDVKM. The CDR3 bases are TGTGCCAGCAGTTTCTCTCGACAGGTTTGGAGTGGCTACACCTTC. It is translated as CASSFSRQVWSGYTF.

This clonotype has just a few counts. The chain couples TRBV12-3 or TRBV12-4 to TRBJ1-2; weak D call: TRBD1 (5 bases). This CDR3 comprises 14 residues. The V end was cut by 2 bases, the J end by 3 bases, with 10 bases between. The CDR3 nucleotides read TGTGCCAGCAGTTTACGGCAGGGATACTATGGCTACACCTTC. Its translation: CASSLRQGYYGYTF.

This clonotype was detected many times. The junction does not match germline at one end; this may be a read error. This sequence joins TRBV18 and TRBJ1-1; unclear D gene. The length of the CDR3 is 14 residues. CDR1 and CDR2 (germline): KGHSH, LQKENI. The CDR3 region has the DNA TGCGCCAGCAGTCCCCAGACTGGGAACACTGAAGCTTTCTTT. Its protein product is CASSPQTGNTEAFF.

In the case of this clonotype: In this CDR3 the conserved last residue, phenylalanine or tryptophan, is missing, so a read error is likely. It is unclear where the CDR3 begins or ends on the DNA, so no DNA is shown, and the CDR3 is as TCRdb lists it. The chain joins TRBV28 to TRBJ1-2. The CDR3 spans 12 amino acids, including both terminal residues. Germline-derived CDR1 and CDR2 are MDHEN and SYDVKM. CDR3 loop: CASSLTNYGYSL.

The chain recombines TRBV2 with TRBJ1-5, with 7 bases aligning to TRBD1. Germline V lookup: CDR1 SNHLY, CDR2 FYNNEI. This CDR3 comprises 16 residues. J gave up 0 bases and V 6 bases, and 8 bases lay outside the gene matches. This CDR3 reads CASSTGTAYSNQPQHF. The CDR3, as DNA: TGTGCCAGCAGCACCGGGACAGCTTATAGCAATCAGCCCCAGCATTTT.